These T cell receptor beta chains were read from a single sample in a study of spatial heterogeneity in lung cancer. From the 5' RACE reads, TCRdb called clonotypes with MiXCR, one entry per CDR3 protein. The data contain 20,000 to 25,000 distinct CDR3 sequences, around 4.3% of them singletons. The material sequenced was PBMCs, taken at surgery. The source of these receptors is a male donor with early-stage non-small cell lung cancer. Both conserved end residues are part of each CDR3. Fields, in order: V gene, CDR3 protein.

TRBV6-1 CASSEPQGSSNQPQHF
TRBV27 CASSPSVGGNEKLFF
TRBV5-6 CASSGRTGYAHTIYF
TRBV4-2 CASSRETGGDTEAFF
TRBV19 CASSSGTSPYEQYF
TRBV29-1 CSVARGFSYNEQFF
TRBV30 CAWNEQGNTEAFF
TRBV20-1 CSARSPREGADTQYF
TRBV20-1 CSARKSFDEQYF
TRBV12-3/TRBV12-4 CASSRTGGTNIQYF
TRBV20-1 CSARQGVDTEAFF
TRBV29-1 CSVAGTEDSYEQYF
TRBV6-5 CASSYWQTNTGELFF
TRBV2 CASRELQGSRIYEQYF
TRBV20-1 CSARLTLSYEQYF
TRBV6-1 CASSDSGQANTEAFF
TRBV4-3 CASSQVWEGRIETQYF
TRBV5-1 CASSRRQGNNEQYF
TRBV7-2 CASSAPLPGRDRKYYGYTF
TRBV5-1 CASSFGASYNEQFF
TRBV15 CATSPRPSTSRDPQYF
TRBV6-2/TRBV6-3 CASSQGQRNSPLHF
TRBV11-2 CASSSRSDTQYF
TRBV7-2 CASSKTQGTSYEQYF
TRBV9 CASSAGPPAYGYTF
TRBV6-5 CASSYLAGRGETQYF
TRBV20-1 CSARDLTGGPYEQYF
TRBV2 CASSGRKGQAHNEQFF
TRBV2 CASRPNGDEQYF
TRBV7-9 CASSFLQNHNEQFF
TRBV20-1 CSARGLWISSGEQYF
TRBV18 CASSQDRYNSPLHF